This TCR beta chain was sequenced in a study of cytomegalovirus exposure and HLA in healthy donors. Primers included in the PCR were 60 Vbeta and 13 Jbeta primers. Clones were read by immunoSEQ multiplex PCR, and TCRdb kept only the in-frame ones, dropping some. The sample lists more than 80,000 clones, 64% occurring once. Deletions cut 1 base from V and 10 bases from J, with 14 bases between. The germline V gene has CDR1 MNHNS and CDR2 SASEGT. This CDR3 contains 15 residues. The receptor was isolated from a man aged 55-75 years in good health and CMV-seronegative. The rearrangement uses TRBV6-1 and TRBJ1-6, with no clear D. Sequencing input: PBMCs. For the CDR3, the DNA is TGTGCCAGCAGTGAAGTGAGTGCGTTTCGATCACCCCTCCACTTT. Residues: CASSEVSAFRSPLHF.